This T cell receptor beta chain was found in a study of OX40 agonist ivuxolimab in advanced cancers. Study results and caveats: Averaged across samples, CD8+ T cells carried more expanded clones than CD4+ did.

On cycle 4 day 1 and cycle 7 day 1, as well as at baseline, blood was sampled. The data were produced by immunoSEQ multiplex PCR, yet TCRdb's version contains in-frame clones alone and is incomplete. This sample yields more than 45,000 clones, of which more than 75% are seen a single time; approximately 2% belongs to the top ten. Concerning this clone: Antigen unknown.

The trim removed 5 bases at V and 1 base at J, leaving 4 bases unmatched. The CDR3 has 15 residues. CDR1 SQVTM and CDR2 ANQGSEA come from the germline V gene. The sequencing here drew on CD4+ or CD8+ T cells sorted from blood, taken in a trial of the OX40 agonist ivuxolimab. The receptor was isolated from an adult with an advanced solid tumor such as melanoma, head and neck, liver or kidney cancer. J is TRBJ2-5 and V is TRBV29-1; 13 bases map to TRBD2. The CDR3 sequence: CSVRGLAGPQETQYF. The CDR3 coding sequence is TGCAGCGTTAGGGGACTAGCGGGGCCCCAAGAGACCCAGTACTTC. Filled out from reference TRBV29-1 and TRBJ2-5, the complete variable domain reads SAVISQKPSRDICQRGTSLTIQCQVDSQVTMMFWYRQQPGQSLTLIATANQGSEATYESGFVIDKFPISRPNLTFSTLTVSNMSPEDSSIYLCSVRGLAGPQETQYFGPGTRLLVL.